One sample yielded the 17 T cell receptor beta chains listed below, sequenced in a study of cytomegalovirus exposure and HLA in healthy donors. Vbeta (60) and Jbeta (13) primers were used in the PCR. Produced via immunoSEQ multiplex PCR; TCRdb's table is partial and in-frame only. The profile shows 85,000 to 100,000 clones, about 68% of them singletons. The specimen sequenced was PBMCs. Receptors were obtained from a human donor in good health.

CDR3: CASSSPGRYEQFF. The CDR3 DNA reads TGCGCCAGCAGCTCGCCGGGGAGATACGAGCAGTTCTTC. The V call is TRBV5-1, the J call TRBJ2-7; D is perhaps TRBD2 (5 bases). The closer fit of TRBJ2-1 to the DNA end suggests the J call may be wrong. The germline V gene has CDR1 SGHRS and CDR2 YFSETQ. The CDR3 consists of 13 residues.

In this sample, this clone turned up once. The gene calls are TRBV30 and TRBJ1-1; no firm D call. CDR3 length: 11 residues. Germline CDR1 and CDR2: GTSNPN and SVGIG (reference sequence). V shed 5 bases and J shed 3 bases, with 7 bases lying between them. The CDR3 nucleotides read TGTGCCTGGGGGCAGGACACTGAAGCTTTCTTT. Translation gives CAWGQDTEAFF.

The chain employs TRBV5-5 and TRBJ2-2; no firm D call. The V end was cut by 4 bases, the J end by 4 bases, with 11 bases between. Germline V gene sequence: CDR1 SGHKS, CDR2 YYEKEE (reference sequence). The CDR3 length is 14 residues. Here the CDR3 reads CASSPTVPTGELFF. The DNA for the CDR3 is TGTGCCAGCAGCCCTACAGTGCCCACCGGGGAGCTGTTTTTT.

The gene calls are TRBV19 and TRBJ1-5; TRBD1 might be the D (6 bases). Germline V lookup: CDR1 LNHDA, CDR2 SQIVND (reference sequence). The V end lost 5 bases, the J end lost 3 bases, and 17 bases lay between the germline ends. This CDR3 contains 16 residues. CDR3 bases: TGTGCCAGTAGTCCCACGGGGGGCCATGACAATCAGCCCCAGCATTTT. It yields the protein CASSPTGGHDNQPQHF.

The gene calls are TRBV4-3 and TRBJ2-1; a weak D match, TRBD1 (6 bases). The CDR3 has 15 residues. Trimming removed 4 bases from V and 7 bases from J, with 17 bases in between. The germline CDR1 and CDR2 sequences are LGHNA and YSLEER. This CDR3 is CASSPNRDPWNEQFF. The CDR3 DNA reads as TGCGCCAGCAGCCCGAACAGGGACCCTTGGAATGAGCAGTTCTTC.

The J gene is TRBJ2-1, the V gene TRBV18, with 7 bases aligning to TRBD1. The J segment lost 3 bases and the V segment lost 3 bases, leaving 2 bases of the junction unmatched. In germline, CDR1 is KGHSH, CDR2 LQKENI. CDR3 length: 14 amino acids. CDR3 protein: CASSPGTDYNEQFF. CDR3 coding DNA: TGTGCCAGCTCACCCGGGACAGACTACAATGAGCAGTTCTTC.

The chain carries TRBV6-5 and TRBJ2-7; TRBD1 might be the D (5 bases). The CDR3 totals 14 residues. V was cut by 5 bases and J by 3 bases, with 14 bases left in between. The germline V gene has CDR1 MNHEY and CDR2 SVGAGI. The CDR3 reads CASSNRRRDYEQYF. The CDR3 nucleotides are TGTGCCAGCAGTAACAGGAGACGCGACTACGAGCAGTACTTC.

This chain connects TRBV9 to TRBJ2-7; 12 bases agree with TRBD1. The CDR3 runs 17 residues. Germline lookup yields CDR1 SGDLS and CDR2 YYNGEE. V shed 4 bases, J shed 3 bases, and the junction held 11 bases outside the gene matches. In DNA form, the CDR3 reads TGTGCCAGCAGCACCCGCCCCGGGACAGGGGGCTTCTACGAGCAGTACTTC. Translating gives CASSTRPGTGGFYEQYF.

The V call is TRBV7-8, the J call TRBJ2-2; no clear D gene. Per the germline V gene, CDR1 is SGHVS and CDR2 is FQNEAQ. The CDR3 runs 14 residues. Trimming removed 0 bases at V and 4 bases at J, with 6 bases between. The CDR3 DNA reads as TGTGCCAGCAGCTTAGCGCAGTTCACCGGGGAGCTGTTTTTT. This sequence encodes CASSLAQFTGELFF.

The chain joins TRBV5-1 to TRBJ2-2, with 9 bases matching TRBD2. The CDR3 has 14 residues. Germline CDR1 SGHRS, CDR2 YFSETQ. Trimming took 5 bases from V and 6 from J; bases not matched to a gene: 5. The CDR3 sequence: CASRAGGGAGELFF. CDR3 bases: TGCGCCAGCAGAGCGGGGGGCGGTGCCGGGGAGCTGTTTTTT.

With respect to this clone: Other DNA sequences of this sample code for an identical CDR3. The V call is TRBV25-1, the J call TRBJ2-7; D perhaps matches TRBD1 (5 bases). Deletions cut 6 bases from V and 4 bases from J, with 7 bases between. CDR1 is MGHDK and CDR2 is SYGVNS in the germline V gene. The CDR3 is 11 amino acids. Here the CDR3 reads CASSQGYEQYF. For the CDR3, the DNA is TGTGCCAGCAGCCAGGGATACGAGCAGTACTTC.

The chain combines TRBV7-3 with TRBJ1-1, with 12 bases identical to TRBD1. Trimming took 4 bases from V and 10 from J; bases not matched to a gene: 4. The CDR3 sequence is 13 residues long. The germline V gene encodes CDR1 SGHTA and CDR2 FQGTGA. DNA of the CDR3: TGTGCCAGCAGCTCGGGACAGGGGGCTGGAGCTTTCTTT. It specifies CASSSGQGAGAFF.

V usage is TRBV7-9 and J usage is TRBJ2-5; TRBD1 aligns across 8 bases. J gave up 5 bases and V 1 base, and 6 bases lay outside the gene matches. The CDR3 length is 15 residues. CDR1 SEHNR and CDR2 FQNEAQ come from the germline V gene (reference sequence). CDR3: CASSLEGQGRETQYF. The CDR3 DNA reads as TGTGCCAGCAGCTTAGAAGGACAGGGACGGGAGACCCAGTACTTC.

The V gene is TRBV5-1, the J gene TRBJ2-3, with TRBD2 matching over 12 bases. Germline V gene data show CDR1 as SGHRS and CDR2 as YFSETQ. This CDR3 has 17 amino acids. V shed 2 bases and J 2 bases; nucleotides not matched to a gene: 6. This chain's CDR3 is CASSFTSGGPHTDTQYF. Written as DNA, the CDR3 is TGCGCCAGCAGCTTCACTAGCGGGGGGCCTCACACAGATACGCAGTATTTT.

The gene calls are TRBV19 and TRBJ1-3; D may be TRBD1 (5 bases). The CDR3 has 14 amino acids. With 5 bases removed from V and 2 bases from J, the gap between germline ends came to 10 bases. Germline V gene lookup returns CDR1 LNHDA and CDR2 SQIVND (reference sequence). As DNA, the CDR3 is TGTGCCAGTAGTCCAGGGATAGCTGGAAACACCATATATTTT. It yields the protein CASSPGIAGNTIYF.

The V gene is TRBV11-3, the J gene TRBJ2-3; unclear D gene. V was shortened by 0 bases and J by 8 bases, with 6 bases between the two germline ends. There are 12 residues in the CDR3. Looked up from germline, CDR1 is SGHNT and CDR2 is YENEEA. The CDR3 region is CASSLERGTQYF. The CDR3 bases are TGTGCCAGCAGCTTAGAGCGAGGTACGCAGTATTTT.

The chain couples TRBV5-4 to TRBJ2-3; TRBD1 matches at 9 bases. Per the germline V gene, CDR1 is SGHNT and CDR2 is YYREEE (reference sequence). The CDR3 covers 14 residues. The CDR3, as DNA: TGTGCTGCAGGAGACAGGGGGTGGGGAGATACGCAGTATTTT. Translated, it gives CAAGDRGWGDTQYF.